The entry that follows covers one T cell receptor (beta chain) sequence. Its specificity is unknown. Profiled with immunoSEQ multiplex PCR; TCRdb holds only in-frame clones, not every one. The table records under 1,900,000 clones, approximately 98.5% of them present only once. The sample originates from a study of shared clonotypes between healthy human individuals. Whole-study results and caveats: Naive subsets typically showed greater estimated richness than memory subsets.

From CD4+ cells came CD45RA+ naive and CD45RA-negative memory subsets. This CDR3 is 15 amino acids long. V lost 1 base, J lost 5 bases, and 5 bases stayed unmatched. Germline-derived CDR1 and CDR2 are LNHNV and YYDKDF (reference sequence). This clonotype was sampled from a man aged 25-40 years in good health. The sample comprised naive CD4+ T cells sorted from blood. Subset meaning: CD45RA+ positively selected. This sequence joins TRBV15 and TRBJ2-7, with TRBD1 matching 10 bases. In nucleotides, the CDR3 is TGTGCCACCAGCAGAGTGGTGACAGGGGGCCACGAGCAGTACTTC. As protein: CATSRVVTGGHEQYF.